What follows are 29 T cell receptor beta chains derived from one specimen sequenced in a study of blood T cell repertoires in COVID-19. Sequencing used immunoSEQ multiplex PCR; TCRdb keeps in-frame clones, though not all of them. The repertoire includes roughly 250,000 clones, more than 75% of them detected once, and 0.99% sits in the top ten. Specimen: peripheral blood. All receptors derive from a woman in her 40s who had recovered from COVID-19.

This chain uses TRBV7-9 with TRBJ1-1; tentatively, D is TRBD1 (5 bases). The CDR3 sequence is 15 residues long. V lost 8 bases and J lost 1, with 17 bases in between. CDR1 and CDR2 from the germline V gene are SEHNR and FQNEAQ (reference sequence). CDR3 bases: TGTGCCAGCCCCCCCGGGGGGGTGGAGAACACTGAAGCTTTCTTT. Translating it yields CASPPGGVENTEAFF.

The chain employs TRBV19 and TRBJ2-2, with a weak D call TRBD2 (6 bases). V lost 7 bases, J lost 3 bases, and 12 bases lay in between. The length of the CDR3 is 14 residues. CDR1 and CDR2 (germline): LNHDA, SQIVND (reference sequence). CDR3 DNA: TGTGCCAGTACCCTGGCGGGGTACACCGGGGAGCTGTTTTTT. Protein: CASTLAGYTGELFF.

The chain recombines TRBV5-1 with TRBJ1-1; TRBD1 agrees at 7 bases. The CDR3 is 16 residues long. The J segment lost 2 bases and the V segment lost 2 bases, leaving 9 bases of the junction unmatched. Germline CDR1 reads SGHRS; CDR2 reads YFSETQ. The CDR3 here is CASSLGDRDSNTEAFF. The CDR3 nucleotides read TGCGCCAGCAGCTTAGGGGACCGGGACAGTAACACTGAAGCTTTCTTT.

The rearrangement joins TRBV11-2 to TRBJ2-2; 16 bases are shared with TRBD2. Per the germline V gene, CDR1 is SGHAT and CDR2 is FQNNGV. The ends lost 5 bases at V and 7 bases at J; junction bases unmatched: 4. The CDR3 contains 16 residues. CDR3 residues: CASSQGLAGGGGELFF. The CDR3 bases are TGTGCCAGCAGCCAGGGACTAGCGGGAGGGGGCGGGGAGCTGTTTTTT.

This chain uses TRBV6-2 or TRBV6-3 with TRBJ2-3, with 7 bases fitting TRBD2. Germline V lookup: CDR1 MNHEY, CDR2 SVGEGT. The CDR3 runs to 16 residues. V trimming: 6 bases; J trimming: 6 bases; junction bases outside the gene matches: 15. The CDR3 DNA follows: TGTGCCAGCAGCTCGGAACTAGCGCCTTCGTGGGATACGCAGTATTTT. Amino acid sequence: CASSSELAPSWDTQYF.

The chain recombines TRBV12-3 or TRBV12-4 with TRBJ1-6; D gene unclear. The ends were cut back, 3 bases at V and 9 bases at J, with 9 bases in the middle. The CDR3 loop spans 13 amino acids. The CDR3 bases are TGTGCCAGCAGTTTTCGGGTTGGTTCACCCCTCCACTTT. Residues: CASSFRVGSPLHF.

This clone was seen a single time. The CDR3 loop is CASAPQGYNEQFF. DNA for the CDR3: TGTGCCAGCGCCCCTCAGGGGTACAATGAGCAGTTCTTC. The chain carries TRBV18 and TRBJ2-1, with D possibly TRBD1 on 6 matching bases. CDR1 is KGHSH and CDR2 is LQKENI in the germline V gene. This CDR3 has 13 amino acids. V dropped 8 bases and J dropped 4 bases, with 12 bases sitting between them.

The chain uses TRBV4-2 and TRBJ2-1; 16 nucleotides line up with TRBD2. CDR1 is LGHNA, CDR2 YNFKEQ, per germline. This CDR3 region has 16 residues. V lost 2 bases to trimming and J lost 9 bases; unmatched junction nucleotides: 4. The CDR3 DNA reads as TGTGCCAGCAGCCAACCGGGACTAGCGGGGGGGGGTGAGCAGTTCTTC. It is translated as CASSQPGLAGGGEQFF.

The genes are TRBV10-3 and TRBJ2-2; 8 bases are shared with TRBD2. This CDR3 comprises 14 residues. Trimming at V came to 9 bases and at J to 7 bases, leaving 10 bases not matched to a gene. The V gene's germline CDR1 is ENHRY and CDR2 SYGVKD. CDR3 in amino acids: CAIPRGREVGELFF. CDR3 DNA sequence: TGTGCCATTCCACGGGGGCGGGAGGTCGGGGAGCTGTTTTTT.

CDR3 DNA: TGTGCCAGCAGCTTGGCGGGGGGAGAGGGTACCGGGGAGCTGTTTTTT. It codes for CASSLAGGEGTGELFF. The rearrangement uses TRBV5-6 and TRBJ2-2; 7 bases are a match to TRBD2. V shed 0 bases, J shed 5 bases, and the junction held 7 bases outside the gene matches. Germline V CDR1 and CDR2: SGHDT, YYEEEE. This CDR3 has 16 residues.

The rearrangement uses TRBV18 and TRBJ1-4, with TRBD1 identical over 9 bases. Germline lookup yields CDR1 KGHSH and CDR2 LQKENI. Trimming at V came to 1 base and at J to 1 base, leaving 1 base not matched to a gene. This CDR3 region has 16 residues. For the CDR3, the DNA is TGTGCCAGCTCACCACGGGACAGGGTAACTAATGAAAAACTGTTTTTT. This encodes CASSPRDRVTNEKLFF.

This chain uses TRBV2 with TRBJ1-4, with a tentative D call TRBD1 (6 bases). The germline V gene encodes CDR1 SNHLY and CDR2 FYNNEI. Trimming took off 6 bases at V and 7 bases at J, with 18 bases between the two ends. This CDR3 comprises 15 residues. The CDR3 loop is CASSYPTGDREKLFF. The CDR3 DNA reads as TGTGCCAGCAGCTACCCGACAGGTGATCGTGAAAAACTGTTTTTT.

This clone was seen once. V and J are TRBV6-6 and TRBJ1-2, with a tentative D call TRBD1 (5 bases). The CDR3 consists of 13 residues. Looked up from germline, CDR1 is MNHNY and CDR2 is SVGAGI (reference sequence). Trimming shortened V by 3 bases and J by 7 bases, and 12 bases separated the two germline ends. The CDR3, as DNA: TGTGCCAGCAGTTATGGGATCGGGGGTGGCTACACCTTC. The encoded protein is CASSYGIGGGYTF.

The rearrangement uses TRBV11-2 and TRBJ2-3; 8 bases fit TRBD1. Looked up from germline, CDR1 is SGHAT and CDR2 is FQNNGV. The CDR3 length is 15 residues. V dropped 2 bases and J dropped 5; count of bases not matched to a gene: 6. The CDR3 is CASSLFGQGIDTQYF. The CDR3, as DNA: TGTGCCAGCAGCTTATTTGGACAGGGCATAGATACGCAGTATTTT. Full variable domain (missing parts from reference TRBV11-2 and TRBJ2-3): EAGVAQSPRYKIIEKRQSVAFWCNPISGHATLYWYQQILGQGPKLLIQFQNNGVVDDSQLPKDRFSAERLKGVDSTLKIQPAKLEDSAVYLCASSLFGQGIDTQYFGPGTRLTVL.

The gene calls are TRBV4-3 and TRBJ2-3, with TRBD1 matching over 7 bases. Germline V CDR1 and CDR2: LGHNA, YSLEER. V trimming: 3 bases; J trimming: 4 bases; junction bases outside the gene matches: 7. The CDR3 is made up of 15 amino acids. CDR3 amino acids: CASSHPGQDPDTQYF. The DNA of the CDR3 is TGCGCCAGCAGCCACCCCGGACAGGATCCAGATACGCAGTATTTT.

This clone was counted once. The V call is TRBV7-6, the J call TRBJ1-4; weak D call: TRBD1 (5 bases). The CDR3 is 13 amino acids. Per the germline V gene, CDR1 is SGHVS and CDR2 is FNYEAQ. The V and J ends lost 5 bases and 8 bases respectively, with 12 bases between them. CDR3 sequence: CASSPGLGEKLFF. Here the CDR3 DNA reads TGTGCCAGCAGCCCGGGACTCGGGGAAAAACTGTTTTTT.

The chain combines TRBV6-2 or TRBV6-3 with TRBJ1-1; tentatively, D is TRBD1 (5 bases). V gave up 2 bases and J gave up 1 base, with 17 bases separating them. CDR3 length: 17 residues. CDR1 MNHEY and CDR2 SVGEGT come from the germline V gene. CDR3 coding DNA: TGTGCCAGCAGTTACGAAGCTGGGGCCACTCCGAACACTGAAGCTTTCTTT. Its protein is CASSYEAGATPNTEAFF.

This rearrangement joins TRBV2 to TRBJ1-2; possibly TRBD1 for D (5 bases). This CDR3 has 18 amino acids. Germline V gene lookup returns CDR1 SNHLY and CDR2 FYNNEI. Trimming took off 6 bases at V and 5 bases at J, with 28 bases between the two ends. Here the CDR3 reads CASRTGGGSARTGYGYTF. The DNA for the CDR3 is TGTGCCAGCAGGACCGGGGGGGGATCAGCCCGAACGGGGTATGGCTACACCTTC. Complete variable domain (other parts from reference TRBV2 and TRBJ1-2): EPEVTQTPSHQVTQMGQEVILRCVPISNHLYFYWYRQILGQKVEFLVSFYNNEISEKSEIFDDQFSVERPDGSNFTLKIRSTKLEDSAMYFCASRTGGGSARTGYGYTFGSGTRLTVV.

This chain joins TRBV7-3 and TRBJ2-1; 8 bases line up with TRBD2. This CDR3 spans 15 amino acids. The junction had 9 bases not matched to a gene; V was cut back by 4 bases and J by 7 bases. Germline V lookup: CDR1 SGHTA, CDR2 FQGTGA. The CDR3 nucleotides read TGTGCCAGCAGCTACACCGGGACTAGTGGAAATGAGCAGTTCTTC. It yields the protein CASSYTGTSGNEQFF. Variable domain in full (rest from reference TRBV7-3 and TRBJ2-1): GAGVSQTPSNKVTEKGKYVELRCDPISGHTALYWYRQSLGQGPEFLIYFQGTGAADDSGLPNDRFFAVRPEGSVSTLKIQRTERGDSAVYLCASSYTGTSGNEQFFGPGTRLTVL.

The chain has TRBV27 and TRBJ1-6; 7 nucleotides agree with TRBD1. CDR1 and CDR2 (germline): MNHEY, SMNVEV (reference sequence). V dropped 5 bases and J dropped 3; count of bases not matched to a gene: 4. The length of the CDR3 is 15 residues. DNA for the CDR3: TGTGCCAGCAGTCTGGGGACAGTCTATAATTCACCCCTCCACTTT. Translation gives CASSLGTVYNSPLHF.

This rearrangement joins TRBV28 to TRBJ1-5; tentatively, D is TRBD1 (5 bases). V lost 6 bases and J lost 3, with 18 bases in between. Per the germline V gene, CDR1 is MDHEN and CDR2 is SYDVKM. This CDR3 region has 16 residues. The CDR3 spells CASSSSGGAPNQPQHF. The CDR3, as DNA: TGTGCCAGCAGCTCGTCGGGCGGGGCACCCAATCAGCCCCAGCATTTT.

V usage is TRBV19 and J usage is TRBJ1-2; TRBD1 aligns across 10 bases. Trimming cost V 5 bases and J 1 base; bases outside gene matches: 16. Germline assignment: CDR1 LNHDA and CDR2 SQIVND (reference sequence). CDR3 length: 19 residues. The CDR3 reads CASSSPWTGGVGSNYGYTF. The CDR3 DNA is TGTGCCAGTAGTTCACCTTGGACAGGGGGAGTTGGGAGTAACTATGGCTACACCTTC.

The rearrangement links TRBV7-2 to TRBJ2-3, with unresolved D. The CDR3 contains 14 residues. V was clipped by 5 bases and J by 4 bases, with 13 bases between them. The V gene's germline CDR1 is SGHTA and CDR2 FQGNSA. The CDR3 loop reads CASSPFPTADTQYF. CDR3 coding DNA: TGTGCCAGCAGCCCGTTCCCGACTGCAGATACGCAGTATTTT.

The chain links TRBV5-1 to TRBJ2-1; 15 bases map to TRBD2. The V gene's germline CDR1 is SGHRS and CDR2 YFSETQ. The CDR3 length is 17 residues. J was trimmed by 12 bases and V by 4 bases; bases with no gene match: 14. This chain's CDR3 is CASSIGTSGRSAPGQFF. CDR3 DNA: TGCGCCAGCAGCATAGGGACTAGCGGGAGGAGCGCCCCTGGGCAGTTCTTC.

V gene TRBV10-3 combines with J gene TRBJ2-7; TRBD1 matches at 9 bases. V trimming: 3 bases; J trimming: 5 bases; junction bases outside the gene matches: 5. Per the germline V gene, CDR1 is ENHRY and CDR2 is SYGVKD. The CDR3 extends over 14 amino acids. The CDR3 protein is CAISDRDRADEQYF. CDR3 nucleotide sequence: TGTGCCATCAGTGACCGGGACAGGGCGGACGAGCAGTACTTC.

This chain uses TRBV4-2 with TRBJ1-1, with D maybe TRBD1 (6 bases). The CDR3 loop spans 14 amino acids. In germline, CDR1 is LGHNA, CDR2 YNFKEQ. Trimming left V 4 bases short and J 4 bases short, with 13 bases between. CDR3 protein: CASSPPTGRTEAFF. CDR3 DNA: TGTGCCAGCAGCCCCCCGACAGGCCGCACTGAAGCTTTCTTT.

This rearrangement joins TRBV15 to TRBJ1-4, with 11 nucleotides matching TRBD1. V was pared by 1 base and J by 7 bases, with 17 bases of the junction left unmatched. The CDR3 has 20 amino acids. CDR1 is LNHNV and CDR2 is YYDKDF in the germline V gene (reference sequence). The CDR3 sequence is CATSRGLRGGRGTGGEKLFF. In DNA form, the CDR3 reads TGTGCCACCAGCAGAGGCCTCCGTGGAGGGCGTGGGACAGGGGGTGAAAAACTGTTTTTT.

This rearrangement joins TRBV11-2 to TRBJ2-7; 14 bases align to TRBD2. CDR3 length equals 16 residues. The trim removed 5 bases at V and 1 base at J, leaving 4 bases unmatched. Germline assignment: CDR1 SGHAT and CDR2 FQNNGV. The CDR3 here is CASSDRTSGGSYEQYF. The DNA of the CDR3 is TGTGCCAGCAGCGACCGGACTAGCGGGGGGTCCTACGAGCAGTACTTC.

The chain couples TRBV11-3 to TRBJ2-1; D is perhaps TRBD2 (5 bases). Trimming cost V 5 bases and J 0 bases, with 8 bases left between them. Germline CDR1 reads SGHNT; CDR2 reads YENEEA. The CDR3 totals 14 residues. CDR3 residues: CASSPEDSYNEQFF. CDR3 nucleotide sequence: TGTGCCAGCAGCCCGGAGGACTCCTACAATGAGCAGTTCTTC.